These T cell receptor beta chains were read from a single sample in a study of blood T cell repertoires in COVID-19. The data were produced by immunoSEQ multiplex PCR, yet TCRdb's version contains in-frame clones alone and is incomplete. Seen here are under 200,000 clones, roughly 91% observed once, and the top ten hold roughly 2%. The material sequenced was peripheral blood. These receptors were obtained from a man aged 50-60 years who had recovered from COVID-19. Each CDR3 is given with its conserved first and last residue. Not all rows give a size; the values are once, few, many and, for expanded clones, a class.

clone_size	v_call	cdr3_aa
.	TRBV6-5	CASRPPEGSGNTIYF
.	TRBV7-9	CASSSGWGRNEQYF
.	TRBV7-3	CASSRLAGGYNEQFF
.	TRBV2	CASRTGSYNEQFF
.	TRBV5-5	CASSFTPTGALNTEAFF
once	TRBV6-5	CASRLTGSNQPQHF
.	TRBV6-2/TRBV6-3	CASSYLGTGYGYTF
.	TRBV19	CASSIDLGALRYGYTF
.	TRBV5-1	CASSLQRGTGGKLFF
.	TRBV11-2	CASSLLRYEQYF
once	TRBV6-1	CASSDKGYRADEKLFF
.	TRBV5-6	CASSLDSNYGYTF
.	TRBV3-1/TRBV3-2	CASSQEWGGRGKNIQYF
.	TRBV24-1	CATSDLSGGLTDTQYF
.	TRBV28	CASSLVRGNQPQHF
.	TRBV5-8	CASSLETGSPDTQYF
.	TRBV30	CAQNRGSEKLFF
.	TRBV2	CATTFDRGNYGYTF
few	TRBV6-2/TRBV6-3	CASSWGQSNQPQHF
.	TRBV7-2	CASSLGGAGYEQYF
.	TRBV9	CASSPKISSYEQYF
.	TRBV23-1	CASSEGSGNTIYF
few	TRBV20-1	CSARKAREQYF
once	TRBV7-9	CASSSGQGAYNEQFF
.	TRBV27	CASSLGGLNTEAFF
.	TRBV11-3	CASSLGGQWNTEAFF
once	TRBV7-2	CASSLGRQTDTQYF
.	TRBV24-1	CATSASGIPTEQFF
.	TRBV10-3	CAISGGPGELFF
.	TRBV19	CASSFGGSSYEQYF
once	TRBV7-9	CASSLGLAVNEQFF
.	TRBV5-6	CASSFQGRSGNTIYF
.	TRBV5-5	CASSSTGVGSPLHF
.	TRBV27	CASRPGGGAVQETQYF
.	TRBV7-9	CASSPVADSPTNEKLFF
.	TRBV6-1	CASSDAGRSYNEQFF
.	TRBV7-2	CASSFNSGGAAGELFF
.	TRBV12-3/TRBV12-4	CASSPLGNEQFF
.	TRBV18	CASSPPGGAYTEAFF
.	TRBV5-4	CASSFSLETEAFF
.	TRBV19	CASSMGRGYGNTIYF
.	TRBV27	CASGPTSGRRTGELFF
.	TRBV14	CASSRQAGWRNEQFF
.	TRBV7-9	CASSPGDRVGNQPQHF
.	TRBV5-4	CASSLPGQRGAEAFF
.	TRBV15	CATSRGGTGSAGANVLTF
.	TRBV25-1	CATGTSGGGNEQFF
few	TRBV11-3	CASRGSGELFF
.	TRBV6-2/TRBV6-3	CASSGTAGNTIYF
.	TRBV6-6	CASGEPGQYYNEQFF
.	TRBV2	CASSEATSGRFF
.	TRBV18	CASSGLSGGASGVGEQFF
.	TRBV7-9	CASSLETDTGELFF
.	TRBV5-1	CASSQGGDHNEQFF